This TCR beta chain was documented in a study of blood T cells in healthy people across ages. Study outcomes and limitations: The study regarded diversity estimates from one million T cells as underestimates.

The study isolated at least 6.5 million PBMCs from each sample. On this clonotype itself: Its antigen is currently unknown.

Germline lookup yields CDR1 MNHEY and CDR2 SMNVEV (reference sequence). The CDR3 has 12 residues. The V end was cut by 10 bases, the J end by 0 bases, with 10 bases between. Using a J-beta primer mix together with a sample-barcoded 5' primer, a second PCR was run for roughly 6 to 11 cycles. MiXCR was run by TCRdb on the 5' RACE reads, yielding one entry per CDR3 protein. Among 1.5 million to 2 million distinct CDR3 sequences listed, roughly 49% were seen once. The chain is built from TRBV27 and TRBJ2-7, with D perhaps matching TRBD1 (5 bases). The sequence was obtained from a woman aged 40 to 50 in good health. The source material was blood. The CDR3 here is CATHGHSYEQYF. The CDR3 region has the DNA TGTGCCACCCACGGACACTCCTACGAGCAGTACTTC.